The clone carrying this TCR beta chain has at least ten counts. The data stem from a study of T-cell reconstitution after alpha-beta-depleted transplantation in children. The library targeted TCRbeta and was prepared with unique molecular identifiers. TCRdb ran MiXCR on the PCR reads and lists one entry per CDR3 protein. This table holds 200,000 to 250,000 distinct CDR3 sequences, approximately 12% found once. The CDR3 length is 14 residues. Between the trimmed V and J ends, which lost 3 bases and 5 bases, there was a span of 14 bases. Germline CDR1 is SGHRS and CDR2 is YFSETQ. The receptor was isolated from a human donor who donated a stem cell graft to a child with acute lymphoblastic leukemia. The rearrangement links TRBV5-1 to TRBJ2-5; D is possibly TRBD1 (5 bases). Sequences were derived from PBMCs from the stem cell graft donor, sampled from the stem cell graft. The CDR3 spells CASSSDNLGETQYF. The CDR3 DNA reads as TGCGCCAGCAGCTCGGACAACCTGGGGGAGACCCAGTACTTC.